This TCR beta chain was identified during a study of CD8+CD57+ T cells in acquired aplastic anemia. Study in general: On average, sorted CD4+ and CD8+ cells gave approximately 3.5 ug of DNA.

TCR beta VDJ and CDR3 profiling used genomic DNA as template. TCRdb passed the reads through MiXCR, listing each CDR3 protein once. The top ten clones hold roughly half of a sample with some 150,000 distinct CDR3 sequences, 71% of them seen once. The length of the CDR3 is 13 amino acids, counting both ends. Germline V gene data show CDR1 as SQVTM and CDR2 as ANQGSEA. As to this clonotype: Because the CDR3's place on the DNA is in doubt, the DNA is left out and the CDR3 is given as listed by TCRdb.

Patients included in sequencing had previously demonstrated CD8+CD57+ cell expansion by flow cytometry. Severe acquired aplastic anemia affected all patients. Sampling of blood occurred while the patients had still received no therapy. The source material was sorted CD4+, CD8+, or CD8+CD57+ T cells (not recorded which) from PBMCs. The chain uses TRBV29-1 and TRBJ1-1; whether TRBD1, the table's D call, matches the DNA was not checked. The source of this sequence is a human donor with aplastic anemia. The CDR3: CSVVWGLGTEVFF.